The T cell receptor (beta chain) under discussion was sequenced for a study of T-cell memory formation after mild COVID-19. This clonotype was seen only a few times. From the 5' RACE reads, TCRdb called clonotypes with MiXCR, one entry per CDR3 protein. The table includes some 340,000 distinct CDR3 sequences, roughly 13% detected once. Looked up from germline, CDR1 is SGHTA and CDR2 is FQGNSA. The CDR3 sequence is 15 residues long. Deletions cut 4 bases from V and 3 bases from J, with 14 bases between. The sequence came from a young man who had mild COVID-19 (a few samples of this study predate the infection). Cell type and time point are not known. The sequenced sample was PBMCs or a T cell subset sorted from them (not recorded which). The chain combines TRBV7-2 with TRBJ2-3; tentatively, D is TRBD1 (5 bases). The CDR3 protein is CASSSPLGATDTQYF. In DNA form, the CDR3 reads TGTGCCAGCAGCTCCCCGTTAGGGGCGACAGATACGCAGTATTTT.